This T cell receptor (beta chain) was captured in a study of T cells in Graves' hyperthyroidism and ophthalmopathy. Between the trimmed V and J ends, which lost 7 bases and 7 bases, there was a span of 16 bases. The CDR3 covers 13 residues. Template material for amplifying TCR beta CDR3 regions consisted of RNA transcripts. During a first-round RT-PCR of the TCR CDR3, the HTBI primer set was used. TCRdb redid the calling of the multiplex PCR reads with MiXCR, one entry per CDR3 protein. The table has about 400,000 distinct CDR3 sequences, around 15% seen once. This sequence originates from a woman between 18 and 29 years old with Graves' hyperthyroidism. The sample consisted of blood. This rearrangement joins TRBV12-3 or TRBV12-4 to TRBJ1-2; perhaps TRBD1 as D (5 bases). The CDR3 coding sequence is TGTGCCAGCACCCAGCGGGGGATGGGTGGCTACACCTTC. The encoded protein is CASTQRGMGGYTF.